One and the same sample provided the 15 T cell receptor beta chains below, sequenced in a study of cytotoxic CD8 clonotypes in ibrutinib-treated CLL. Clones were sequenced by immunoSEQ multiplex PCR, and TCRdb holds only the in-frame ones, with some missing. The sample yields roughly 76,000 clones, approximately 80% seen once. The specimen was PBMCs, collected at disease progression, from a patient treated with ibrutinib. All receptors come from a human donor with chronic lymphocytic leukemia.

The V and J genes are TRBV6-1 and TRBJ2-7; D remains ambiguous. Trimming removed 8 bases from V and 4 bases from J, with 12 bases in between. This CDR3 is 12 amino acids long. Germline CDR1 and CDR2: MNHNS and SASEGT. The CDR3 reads CASARAFYEQYF. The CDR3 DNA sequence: TGTGCCAGCGCCCGCGCGTTTTACGAGCAGTACTTC.

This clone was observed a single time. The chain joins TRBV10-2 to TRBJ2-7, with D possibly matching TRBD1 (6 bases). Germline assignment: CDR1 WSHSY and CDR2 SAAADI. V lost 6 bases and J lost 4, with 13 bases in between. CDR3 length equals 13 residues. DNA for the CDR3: TGCGCCAGCAGGAATACAGGGAGTTACGAGCAGTACTTC. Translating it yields CASRNTGSYEQYF.

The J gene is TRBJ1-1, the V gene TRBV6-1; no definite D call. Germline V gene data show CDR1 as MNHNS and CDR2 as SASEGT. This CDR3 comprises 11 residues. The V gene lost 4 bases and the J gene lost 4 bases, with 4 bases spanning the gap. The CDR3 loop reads CASSVSTEAFF. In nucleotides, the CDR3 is TGTGCCAGCAGTGTTAGCACTGAAGCTTTCTTT.

For the CDR3, the DNA is TGTGCCAGCTCACCCCCAGGGTTACGAGAGACCCAGTACTTC. Its protein product is CASSPPGLRETQYF. The chain combines TRBV18 with TRBJ2-5; a weak D match, TRBD1 (5 bases). The CDR3 runs 14 residues. Trimming left V 3 bases short and J 4 bases short, with 12 bases between. Germline V gives CDR1 KGHSH, CDR2 LQKENI.

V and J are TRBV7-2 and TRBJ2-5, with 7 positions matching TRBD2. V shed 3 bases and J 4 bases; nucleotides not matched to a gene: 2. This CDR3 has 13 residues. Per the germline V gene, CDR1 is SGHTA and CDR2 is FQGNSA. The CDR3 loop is CASSFGGVETQYF. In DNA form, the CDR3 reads TGTGCCAGCAGCTTTGGGGGGGTAGAGACCCAGTACTTC.

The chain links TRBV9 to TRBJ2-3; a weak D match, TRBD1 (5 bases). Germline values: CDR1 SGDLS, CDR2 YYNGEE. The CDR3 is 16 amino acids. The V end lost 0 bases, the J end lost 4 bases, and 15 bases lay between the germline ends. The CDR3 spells CASSVAGSGSSDTQYF. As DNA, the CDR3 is TGTGCCAGCAGCGTAGCAGGGTCTGGAAGTTCAGATACGCAGTATTTT.

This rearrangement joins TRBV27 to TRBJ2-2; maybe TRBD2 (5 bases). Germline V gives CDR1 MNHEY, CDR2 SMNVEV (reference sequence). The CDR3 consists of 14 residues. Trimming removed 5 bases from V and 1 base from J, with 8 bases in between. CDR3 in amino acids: CASSPGWNTGELFF. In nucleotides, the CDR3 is TGTGCCAGCAGTCCGGGGTGGAACACCGGGGAGCTGTTTTTT.

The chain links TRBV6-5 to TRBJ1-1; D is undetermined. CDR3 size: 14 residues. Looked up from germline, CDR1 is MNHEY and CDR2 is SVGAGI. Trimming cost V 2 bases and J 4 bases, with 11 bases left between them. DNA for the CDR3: TGTGCCAGCAGTTACCGACACGGTGGCACTGAAGCTTTCTTT. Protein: CASSYRHGGTEAFF.

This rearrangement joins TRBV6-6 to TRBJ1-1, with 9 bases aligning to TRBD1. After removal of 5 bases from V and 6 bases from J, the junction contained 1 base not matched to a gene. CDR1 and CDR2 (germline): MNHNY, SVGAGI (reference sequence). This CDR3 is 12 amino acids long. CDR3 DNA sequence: TGTGCCAGCAGTACAGGGGGCCCTGAAGCTTTCTTT. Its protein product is CASSTGGPEAFF.

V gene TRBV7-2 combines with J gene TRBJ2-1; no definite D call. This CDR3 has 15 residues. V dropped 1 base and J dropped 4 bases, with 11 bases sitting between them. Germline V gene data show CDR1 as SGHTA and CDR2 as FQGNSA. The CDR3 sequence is CASSLGPQVYNEQFF. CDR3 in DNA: TGTGCCAGCAGCTTAGGACCTCAGGTTTACAATGAGCAGTTCTTC.

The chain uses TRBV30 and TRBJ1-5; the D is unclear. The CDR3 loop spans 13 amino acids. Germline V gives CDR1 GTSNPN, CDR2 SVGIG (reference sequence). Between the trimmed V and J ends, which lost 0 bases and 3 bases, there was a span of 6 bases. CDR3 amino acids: CAWSVRPNQPQHF. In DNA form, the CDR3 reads TGTGCCTGGAGTGTACGGCCCAATCAGCCCCAGCATTTT.

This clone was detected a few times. CDR3 DNA sequence: TGCGCCAGCAGCCCGGGGACACTGAATCAGCCCCAGCATTTT. This gives the protein CASSPGTLNQPQHF. V usage is TRBV4-1 and J usage is TRBJ1-5; D might be TRBD1 (6 bases). The CDR3 extends over 14 amino acids. Germline assignment: CDR1 MGHRA and CDR2 YSYEKL. The V and J ends lost 4 bases and 4 bases respectively, with 11 bases between them.

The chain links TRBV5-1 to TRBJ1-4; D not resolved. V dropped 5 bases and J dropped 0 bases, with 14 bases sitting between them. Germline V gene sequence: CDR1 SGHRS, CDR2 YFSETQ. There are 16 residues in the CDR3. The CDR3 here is CASSRVQAATNEKLFF. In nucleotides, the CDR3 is TGCGCCAGCAGTAGAGTGCAGGCTGCAACTAATGAAAAACTGTTTTTT.

Written as DNA, the CDR3 is TGCAGCGGAACAGGGGTTGGGGGCGAGCAGTACTTC. This encodes CSGTGVGGEQYF. The chain carries TRBV29-1 and TRBJ2-7, with 7 bases matching TRBD1. Germline-derived CDR1 and CDR2 are SQVTM and ANQGSEA. Trimming took 7 bases from V and 6 from J; bases not matched to a gene: 9. This CDR3 has 12 residues.

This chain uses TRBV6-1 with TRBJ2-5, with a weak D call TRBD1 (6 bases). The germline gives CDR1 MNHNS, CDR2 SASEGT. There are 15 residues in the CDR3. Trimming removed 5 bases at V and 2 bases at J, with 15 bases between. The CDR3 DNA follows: TGTGCCAGCAGTTTACAGGGTATGAGGCAAGAGACCCAGTACTTC. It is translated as CASSLQGMRQETQYF.